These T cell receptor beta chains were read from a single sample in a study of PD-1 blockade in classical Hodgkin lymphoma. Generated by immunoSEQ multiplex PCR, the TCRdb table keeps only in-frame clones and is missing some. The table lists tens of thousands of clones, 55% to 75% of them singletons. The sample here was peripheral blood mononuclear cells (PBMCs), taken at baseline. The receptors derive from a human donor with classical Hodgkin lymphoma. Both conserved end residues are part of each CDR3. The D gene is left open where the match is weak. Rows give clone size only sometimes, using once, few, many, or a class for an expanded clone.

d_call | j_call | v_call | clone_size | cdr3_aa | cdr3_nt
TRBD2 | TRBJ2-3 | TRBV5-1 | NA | CASSSKTSGTDTQYF | TGCGCCAGCAGCTCAAAAACTAGCGGCACAGATACGCAGTATTTT
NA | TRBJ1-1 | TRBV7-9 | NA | CASSLAGLGNTEAFF | TGTGCCAGCAGCTTGGCAGGGTTGGGGAACACTGAAGCTTTCTTT
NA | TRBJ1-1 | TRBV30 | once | CACSGIEAFF | TGTGCCTGCAGCGGGATTGAAGCTTTCTTT
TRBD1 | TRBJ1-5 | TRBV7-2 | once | CASSGPDRVFSQPQHF | TGTGCCAGCAGCGGCCCTGACAGGGTCTTTAGTCAGCCCCAGCATTTT
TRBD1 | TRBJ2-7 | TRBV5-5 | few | CASSYGTGDSYEQYF | TGTGCCAGCAGCTACGGGACAGGCGACTCCTACGAGCAGTACTTC
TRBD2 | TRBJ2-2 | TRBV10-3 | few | CAISRRENGELFF | TGTGCCATCAGTCGGCGGGAGAACGGGGAGCTGTTTTTT
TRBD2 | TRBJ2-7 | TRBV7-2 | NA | CASSLNPASGYLYEQYF | TGTGCCAGCAGCTTAAACCCCGCTAGCGGTTATCTATACGAGCAGTACTTC
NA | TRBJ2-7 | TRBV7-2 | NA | CASSRNRYEQYF | TGTGCCAGCAGCCGAAATCGTTACGAGCAGTACTTC
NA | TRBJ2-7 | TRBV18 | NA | CASSPPLHEEQYF | TGTGCCAGCTCACCCCCGCTGCACGAGGAGCAGTACTTC
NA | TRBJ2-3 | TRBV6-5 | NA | CASSPGTYRTDTQYF | TGTGCCAGCAGTCCCGGGACTTACCGCACAGATACGCAGTATTTT
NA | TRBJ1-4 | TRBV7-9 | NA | CASSLPAGATNEKLFF | TGTGCCAGCAGCTTGCCTGCAGGGGCAACTAATGAAAAACTGTTTTTT
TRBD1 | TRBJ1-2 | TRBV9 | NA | CASSPTPGQGPINYGYTF | TGTGCCAGCAGCCCGACCCCGGGACAGGGGCCTATTAACTATGGCTACACCTTC
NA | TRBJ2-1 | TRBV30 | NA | CAWSALGPGEQFF | TGTGCCTGGAGTGCCCTAGGGCCCGGTGAGCAGTTCTTC
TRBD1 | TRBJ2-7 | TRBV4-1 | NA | CASSQSGTEAYEQYF | TGCGCCAGCAGCCAATCCGGGACAGAGGCCTACGAGCAGTACTTC
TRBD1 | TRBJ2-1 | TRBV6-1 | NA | CASRDRAGYNEQFF | TGTGCCAGCAGAGACAGGGCAGGCTACAATGAGCAGTTCTTC
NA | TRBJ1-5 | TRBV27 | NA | CASSETDYQPQHF | TGTGCCAGCAGCGAAACGGATTATCAGCCCCAGCATTTT
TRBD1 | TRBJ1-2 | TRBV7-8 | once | CASSLAIPGTGSGGYTF | TGTGCCAGCAGCTTAGCGATACCCGGGACAGGGTCTGGTGGCTACACCTTC
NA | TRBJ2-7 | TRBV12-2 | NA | CASENSRGERSSYEQYF | TGTGCAAGCGAAAACTCCCGGGGAGAACGGAGCTCCTACGAGCAGTACTTC
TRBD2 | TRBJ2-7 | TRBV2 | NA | CASNLGLAASYEQYF | TGTGCCAGCAACCTCGGGCTAGCGGCTTCCTACGAGCAGTACTTC
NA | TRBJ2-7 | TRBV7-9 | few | CASSLNNRAYEQYF | TGTGCCAGCAGCTTAAATAACAGAGCCTACGAGCAGTACTTC
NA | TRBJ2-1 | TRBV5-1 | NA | CASSLNSYNEQFF | TGCGCCAGCAGCTTGAACTCCTACAATGAGCAGTTCTTC
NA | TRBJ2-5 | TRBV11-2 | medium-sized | CASSFWAGTQETQYF | TGTGCCAGCAGCTTCTGGGCGGGGACGCAAGAGACCCAGTACTTC
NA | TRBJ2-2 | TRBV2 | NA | CASSERLARFGGELFF | TGTGCCAGCAGTGAAAGACTGGCCAGGTTTGGCGGGGAGCTGTTTTTT
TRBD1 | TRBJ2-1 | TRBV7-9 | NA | CASSSPGTGKNEQFF | TGTGCCAGCAGCTCCCCCGGGACAGGGAAGAATGAGCAGTTCTTC
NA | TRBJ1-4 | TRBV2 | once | CAARGPWGEKLFF | TGTGCCGCCCGGGGACCTTGGGGTGAAAAACTGTTTTTT
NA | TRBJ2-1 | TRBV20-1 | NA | CSVSEQFF | TGCAGTGTCAGCGAGCAGTTCTTC
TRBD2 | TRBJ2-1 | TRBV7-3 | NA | CASSSYLLAGSYNEQFF | TGTGCCAGCAGCTCCTACCTCCTAGCGGGTTCGTACAATGAGCAGTTCTTC
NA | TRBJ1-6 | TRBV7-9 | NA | CASSSDSFNSPLHF | TGTGCCAGCAGCTCGGACAGTTTCAATTCACCCCTCCACTTT
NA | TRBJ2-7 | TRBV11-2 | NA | CASSLGGNAYEQYF | TGTGCCAGCAGCTTAGGGGGGAATGCCTACGAGCAGTACTTC
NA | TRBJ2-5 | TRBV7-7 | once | CASSLEGLWETQYF | TGTGCTAGCAGCTTAGAGGGCTTATGGGAGACCCAGTACTTC
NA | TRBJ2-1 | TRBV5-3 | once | CAGSYNEQFF | TGTGCCGGATCCTACAATGAGCAGTTCTTC
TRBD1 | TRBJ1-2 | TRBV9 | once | CASSGVGQAPYGYTF | TGTGCCAGCAGCGGAGTTGGACAGGCTCCTTATGGCTACACCTTC
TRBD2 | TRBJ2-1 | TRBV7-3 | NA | CASSLGGGSYNEQFF | TGTGCCAGCAGCTTAGGCGGGGGTTCCTACAATGAGCAGTTCTTC
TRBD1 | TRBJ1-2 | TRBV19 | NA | CATRDRANYGYTF | TGTGCCACCCGGGACAGAGCTAACTATGGCTACACCTTC
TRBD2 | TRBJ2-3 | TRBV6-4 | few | CASSALAGTDTQYF | TGTGCCAGCAGTGCCCTAGCGGGCACAGATACGCAGTATTTT